These 32 T cell receptor beta chains were all obtained from the same sample, sequenced in a study of T cell responses to AZD1222 COVID-19 vaccine. Measured with immunoSEQ multiplex PCR; TCRdb has only the in-frame clones, and not every one. Of about 150,000 clones in the sample, around 90% were seen once. The material sequenced was peripheral blood, taken on day 0 of AZD1222 vaccination. The receptor set was obtained from an adult in good health.

The chain couples TRBV24-1 to TRBJ2-1; 8 bases fit TRBD1. Germline lookup yields CDR1 KGHDR and CDR2 SFDVKD. V shed 3 bases and J 0 bases; nucleotides not matched to a gene: 21. This CDR3 comprises 22 residues. CDR3 amino acids: CATSDPSQTGASPFSSYNEQFF. The CDR3 DNA reads TGTGCCACCAGTGATCCCAGTCAGACAGGGGCTTCCCCCTTCAGCTCCTACAATGAGCAGTTCTTC.

The CDR3 DNA follows: TGTGCCAGCTCACCACCGGGGGGGAACTATGGCTACACCTTC. It encodes CASSPPGGNYGYTF. This chain joins TRBV18 and TRBJ1-2; D may be TRBD1 (5 bases). In germline, CDR1 is KGHSH, CDR2 LQKENI. The ends were cut back, 0 bases at V and 2 bases at J, with 7 bases in the middle. The CDR3 is made up of 14 amino acids.

The chain links TRBV6-4 to TRBJ1-1, with 7 bases lining up with TRBD1. The V segment lost 5 bases and the J segment 4 bases; nucleotides outside the gene matches: 4. The CDR3 sequence is 13 residues long. CDR1 and CDR2 from the germline V gene are MRHNA and SNTAGT. The CDR3 DNA is TGTGCCAGCAGTTCGTACAGGGGCACTGAAGCTTTCTTT. Translating it yields CASSSYRGTEAFF.

The chain is built from TRBV2 and TRBJ2-7; D possibly uses TRBD1 or TRBD2 (6 bases each). V was shortened by 7 bases and J by 4 bases, with 29 bases between the two germline ends. CDR3 length equals 18 residues. CDR1 and CDR2 (germline): SNHLY, FYNNEI. CDR3 nucleotide sequence: TGTGCCAGCACCCCAGGAGGGGCAGGGGCTGGCCAAGGGTACGAGCAGTACTTC. This gives the protein CASTPGGAGAGQGYEQYF.

The V call is TRBV6-5, the J call TRBJ2-7, with a weak D call TRBD1 (5 bases). V dropped 5 bases and J dropped 12 bases, with 14 bases sitting between them. This CDR3 contains 11 residues. CDR1 is MNHEY and CDR2 is SVGAGI in the germline V gene. CDR3 in amino acids: CASSNAREWYF. CDR3 in DNA: TGTGCCAGCAGTAACGCCAGGGAATGGTACTTC.

This clone was recorded once. This chain uses TRBV11-3 with TRBJ1-2; no definite D call. The CDR3 totals 15 residues. Germline CDR1 and CDR2: SGHNT and YENEEA. Trimming stripped 2 bases from V and 7 bases from J, with 17 bases between. The CDR3 DNA reads as TGTGCCAGCAGCTTATTTGAGGCAAACCCGACTGGCTACACCTTC. It yields the protein CASSLFEANPTGYTF.

The chain couples TRBV10-3 to TRBJ1-5; D is perhaps TRBD1 (5 bases). Trimming left V 3 bases short and J 4 bases short, with 10 bases between. The germline CDR1 and CDR2 sequences are ENHRY and SYGVKD. The CDR3 consists of 14 residues. The CDR3 DNA reads as TGTGCCATCAGTGAACAGGAGATTAATCAGCCCCAGCATTTT. This gives the protein CAISEQEINQPQHF.

The chain couples TRBV11-2 to TRBJ2-1; 8 nucleotides align to TRBD2. The J segment lost 0 bases and the V segment lost 5 bases, leaving 9 bases of the junction unmatched. Germline V lookup: CDR1 SGHAT, CDR2 FQNNGV. The CDR3 has 17 amino acids. The CDR3 is CASSLYLSGSSYNEQFF. For the CDR3, the DNA is TGTGCCAGCAGCCTATACCTAAGCGGGAGCTCCTACAATGAGCAGTTCTTC.

The table lists this clone with a count of one. The rearrangement joins TRBV24-1 to TRBJ1-4; a weak D match, TRBD1 (6 bases). Germline CDR1 and CDR2: KGHDR and SFDVKD. Trimming pared 3 bases from V and 8 bases from J, leaving 15 bases between. The CDR3 extends over 15 amino acids. The CDR3 region is CATSDTRGGGEKLFF. The CDR3 DNA reads TGTGCCACCAGTGATACCAGGGGCGGAGGCGAAAAACTGTTTTTT.

The chain combines TRBV5-6 with TRBJ1-6, with D unclear. Trimming took off 1 base at V and 0 bases at J, with 11 bases between the two ends. The CDR3 length is 17 residues. Germline CDR1 reads SGHDT; CDR2 reads YYEEEE. DNA for the CDR3: TGTGCCAGCAGCTTGTGGTTCCCGAGCTCCTATAATTCACCCCTCCACTTT. Translation gives CASSLWFPSSYNSPLHF.

About this clone: One end of the junction fails to match germline, which may point to a read error. The chain uses TRBV27 and TRBJ2-7; possible D gene TRBD2, 5 bases. The CDR3 length is 15 residues. CDR1 and CDR2 from the germline V gene are MNHEY and SMNVEV (reference sequence). In nucleotides, the CDR3 is TGTGCCACCCTGGACGCGGGCGATGTATCCAGCCCCCCGCACTTC. Its translation: CATLDAGDVSSPPHF.

The chain employs TRBV5-1 and TRBJ2-7; a possible D gene is TRBD2 (6 bases). Germline-derived CDR1 and CDR2 are SGHRS and YFSETQ. V was shortened by 0 bases and J by 7 bases, with 17 bases between the two germline ends. CDR3 length: 15 amino acids. CDR3 DNA sequence: TGCGCCAGCAGCTTGGCCTCCGCGGGGCGAGGAGAGCAGTACTTC. This translates into CASSLASAGRGEQYF.

The gene calls are TRBV5-1 and TRBJ2-2; 7 bases align to TRBD2. The germline CDR1 and CDR2 sequences are SGHRS and YFSETQ. This CDR3 region has 14 residues. With V trimmed by 3 bases and J by 5 bases, 4 bases remained unmatched. The CDR3 protein is CASSSGLHTGELFF. The CDR3 DNA reads TGCGCCAGCAGCTCGGGACTACATACCGGGGAGCTGTTTTTT.

This chain links TRBV11-2 with TRBJ1-5, with D perhaps TRBD1 (6 bases). CDR1 and CDR2 (germline): SGHAT, FQNNGV. Trimming cost V 6 bases and J 6 bases, with 12 bases left between them. This CDR3 region has 13 residues. The DNA for the CDR3 is TGTGCCAGCAGTAGCGGACAGACTCAGCCCCAGCATTTT. It yields the protein CASSSGQTQPQHF.

This clone was seen just once. The chain is built from TRBV11-2 and TRBJ1-2; unclear D gene. Trimming took off 5 bases at V and 1 base at J, with 17 bases between the two ends. Germline CDR1 reads SGHAT; CDR2 reads FQNNGV. There are 16 residues in the CDR3. CDR3 DNA: TGTGCCAGCAGCCCGAGTCTCGGCCCCCTTAACTATGGCTACACCTTC. It is translated as CASSPSLGPLNYGYTF.

The V gene is TRBV5-1, the J gene TRBJ1-5; D gene ambiguous. V was trimmed by 0 bases and J by 2 bases, leaving 6 bases between them. In germline, CDR1 is SGHRS, CDR2 YFSETQ. This CDR3 is 14 amino acids long. CDR3: CASSLGEGNQPQHF. In DNA, the CDR3 is TGCGCCAGCAGCTTGGGGGAGGGCAATCAGCCCCAGCATTTT. Full variable domain (remainder filled in from reference TRBV5-1 and TRBJ1-5): KAGVTQTPRYLIKTRGQQVTLSCSPISGHRSVSWYQQTPGQGLQFLFEYFSETQRNKGNFPGRFSGRQFSNSRSEMNVSTLELGDSALYLCASSLGEGNQPQHFGDGTRLSIL.

The J gene is TRBJ1-1, the V gene TRBV19; TRBD1 matches 9 bases. V shed 7 bases, J shed 0 bases, and the junction held 3 bases outside the gene matches. The germline V gene has CDR1 LNHDA and CDR2 SQIVND (reference sequence). This CDR3 contains 14 residues. The CDR3 sequence: CASTRDRVNTEAFF. Here the CDR3 DNA reads TGTGCCAGTACGAGGGACAGGGTGAACACTGAAGCTTTCTTT.

This chain joins TRBV12-3 or TRBV12-4 and TRBJ1-2; D gene ambiguous. Trimming took 6 bases from V and 8 from J, leaving 13 bases between them. CDR3 length equals 12 residues. The chain's CDR3 is CASRSESGGYTF. The CDR3 bases are TGTGCCAGCAGGTCCGAATCGGGGGGCTACACCTTC.

The CDR3 reads CASRRGNTGELFF. CDR3 nucleotides: TGTGCCAGCAGACGAGGGAACACCGGGGAGCTGTTTTTT. The V call is TRBV25-1, the J call TRBJ2-2; D unclear. Trimming shortened V by 6 bases and J by 1 base, and 6 bases separated the two germline ends. In germline, CDR1 is MGHDK, CDR2 SYGVNS. This CDR3 spans 13 amino acids.

This chain joins TRBV5-4 and TRBJ1-6; perhaps TRBD1 as D (6 bases). The CDR3 is 17 residues long. V lost 5 bases to trimming and J lost 0 bases, with 15 bases between them. CDR1 is SGHNT and CDR2 is YYREEE in the germline V gene (reference sequence). In nucleotides, the CDR3 is TGTGCCAGCAGTTCTCAGGGGCCTCGCTCCTATAATTCACCCCTCCACTTT. Encoded protein: CASSSQGPRSYNSPLHF.

The gene calls are TRBV5-1 and TRBJ1-5, with D unclear. The V and J ends lost 5 bases and 0 bases respectively, with 6 bases between them. The CDR3 is 13 amino acids. Germline CDR1 is SGHRS and CDR2 is YFSETQ. The CDR3, as DNA: TGCGCCAGCAGTCAAGATAGCAATCAGCCCCAGCATTTT. It yields the protein CASSQDSNQPQHF.

The chain has TRBV5-5 and TRBJ2-5, with TRBD2 matching 9 bases. The CDR3 is 14 amino acids. The V gene's germline CDR1 is SGHKS and CDR2 YYEKEE (reference sequence). V lost 0 bases to trimming and J lost 5 bases; unmatched junction nucleotides: 2. The CDR3 region is CASSLGGGAETQYF. In DNA form, the CDR3 reads TGTGCCAGCAGCTTGGGCGGGGGGGCGGAGACCCAGTACTTC. Using reference TRBV5-5 and TRBJ2-5 for the parts outside the CDR3, the full variable domain is DAGVTQSPTHLIKTRGQQVTLRCSPISGHKSVSWYQQVLGQGPQFIFQYYEKEERGRGNFPDRFSARQFPNYSSELNVNALLLGDSALYLCASSLGGGAETQYFGPGTRLLVL.

The gene calls are TRBV29-1 and TRBJ1-1; D is unresolved. This CDR3 spans 12 amino acids. V lost 1 base and J 1 base, leaving 4 bases between the germline ends. CDR1 and CDR2 (germline): SQVTM, ANQGSEA. CDR3 in DNA: TGCAGCGTTGAAGGGCGGAACACTGAAGCTTTCTTT. Translated: CSVEGRNTEAFF. The full variable domain, with the rest looked up from reference TRBV29-1 and TRBJ1-1, is SAVISQKPSRDICQRGTSLTIQCQVDSQVTMMFWYRQQPGQSLTLIATANQGSEATYESGFVIDKFPISRPNLTFSTLTVSNMSPEDSSIYLCSVEGRNTEAFFGQGTRLTVV.

The V gene is TRBV28, the J gene TRBJ1-2; D unresolved. The germline CDR1 and CDR2 sequences are MDHEN and SYDVKM. V was trimmed by 7 bases and J by 2 bases, leaving 11 bases between them. The CDR3 sequence is 13 residues long. The DNA for the CDR3 is TGTGCCAGCACCCCCCTGGCGAACTATGGCTACACCTTC. It translates to CASTPLANYGYTF.

This rearrangement joins TRBV11-3 to TRBJ2-3, with TRBD1 as a possible D gene (6 bases). The V gene lost 3 bases and the J gene lost 1 base, with 11 bases spanning the gap. The CDR3 has 15 residues. The germline CDR1 and CDR2 sequences are SGHNT and YENEEA. CDR3 nucleotides: TGTGCCAGCAGCTTGGGGGCGCTGGGCACAGATACGCAGTATTTT. It is translated as CASSLGALGTDTQYF.

This CDR3 reads CASTVAGGNTDTQYF. The CDR3 DNA reads as TGTGCCAGCACCGTGGCGGGGGGTAACACAGATACGCAGTATTTT. The gene calls are TRBV9 and TRBJ2-3, with TRBD2 matching 8 bases. Germline V gene lookup returns CDR1 SGDLS and CDR2 YYNGEE. The CDR3 is made up of 15 amino acids. Losses at the gene ends were 6 bases for V and 2 bases for J; bases not matched to a gene: 8.

The rearrangement joins TRBV9 to TRBJ1-3; D is unresolved. CDR1 is SGDLS, CDR2 YYNGEE, per germline. The CDR3 extends over 12 amino acids. V gave up 7 bases and J gave up 2 bases, with 7 bases separating them. CDR3 nucleotide sequence: TGTGCCAGCGGAACCACTGGAAACACCATATATTTT. As protein: CASGTTGNTIYF.

V and J are TRBV7-2 and TRBJ1-1, with unresolved D. The CDR3 has 13 amino acids. Looked up from germline, CDR1 is SGHTA and CDR2 is FQGNSA. The V gene lost 3 bases and the J gene lost 0 bases, with 5 bases spanning the gap. CDR3 loop: CASSLYMNTEAFF. The CDR3 DNA reads TGTGCCAGCAGCTTGTACATGAACACTGAAGCTTTCTTT.

CDR3 amino acids: CASSLAGTGNEKLFF. The CDR3 bases are TGCGCCAGCAGCTTGGCCGGGACAGGGAATGAAAAACTGTTTTTT. The gene calls are TRBV5-1 and TRBJ1-4, with TRBD1 matching over 9 bases. Germline V lookup: CDR1 SGHRS, CDR2 YFSETQ. V shed 0 bases, J shed 5 bases, and the junction held 2 bases outside the gene matches. The CDR3 is 15 amino acids. Variable domain in full (rest from reference TRBV5-1 and TRBJ1-4): KAGVTQTPRYLIKTRGQQVTLSCSPISGHRSVSWYQQTPGQGLQFLFEYFSETQRNKGNFPGRFSGRQFSNSRSEMNVSTLELGDSALYLCASSLAGTGNEKLFFGSGTQLSVL.

The V call is TRBV9, the J call TRBJ1-5; maybe TRBD1 (5 bases). This CDR3 region has 16 residues. Per the germline V gene, CDR1 is SGDLS and CDR2 is YYNGEE. V was pared by 4 bases and J by 5 bases, with 19 bases between. The CDR3 sequence is CASSPLAGGGDQPQHF. The CDR3 DNA follows: TGTGCCAGCAGCCCCCTGGCGGGGGGAGGGGATCAGCCCCAGCATTTT.

This clone has more than one count but fewer than ten. V usage is TRBV28 and J usage is TRBJ1-5; D perhaps matches TRBD1 (6 bases). Germline V gene data show CDR1 as MDHEN and CDR2 as SYDVKM. The germline V and J ends were trimmed by 7 bases and 1 base, with 17 bases remaining between them. The CDR3 consists of 16 residues. This CDR3 reads CASKVRPGGSNQPQHF. As DNA, the CDR3 is TGTGCCAGCAAAGTGAGGCCGGGGGGCAGCAATCAGCCCCAGCATTTT.

The chain employs TRBV20-1 and TRBJ2-7, with 9 bases identical to TRBD1. This CDR3 is 15 amino acids long. Germline values: CDR1 DFQATT, CDR2 SNEGSKA (reference sequence). The J segment lost 4 bases and the V segment lost 3 bases, leaving 10 bases of the junction unmatched. CDR3 coding DNA: TGCAGTGCTAGTAGGTCACAGGGGGCTGGGTACGAGCAGTACTTC. Its protein is CSASRSQGAGYEQYF.